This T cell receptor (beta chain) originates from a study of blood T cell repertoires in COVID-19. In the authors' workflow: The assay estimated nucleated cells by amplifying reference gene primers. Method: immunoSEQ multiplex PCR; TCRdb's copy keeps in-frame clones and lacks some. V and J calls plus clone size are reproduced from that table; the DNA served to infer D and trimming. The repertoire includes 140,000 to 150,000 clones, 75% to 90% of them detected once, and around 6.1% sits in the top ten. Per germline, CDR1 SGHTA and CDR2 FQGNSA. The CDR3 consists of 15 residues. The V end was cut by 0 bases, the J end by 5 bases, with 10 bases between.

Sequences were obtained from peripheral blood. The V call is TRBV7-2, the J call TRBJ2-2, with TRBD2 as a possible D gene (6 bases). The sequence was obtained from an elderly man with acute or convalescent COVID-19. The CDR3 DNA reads TGTGCCAGCAGCTTAGCTGTCCTAGCGACCGGGGAGCTGTTTTTT. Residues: CASSLAVLATGELFF.